The present T cell receptor (beta chain) was sequenced within a study of response to subunit inactivated influenza vaccine. Whole-study results and caveats: It was suggested by the authors that few new T cells are recruited by each seasonal influenza vaccination.

Points on this clonotype: The antigen is not known.

V lost 11 bases and J 6 bases, leaving 14 bases between the germline ends. The CDR3 consists of 13 residues. Germline V CDR1 and CDR2: MNHNS, SASEGT. TCRdb processed the RT-PCR reads anew with MiXCR; each CDR3 protein has one entry. The sample consists of over 800,000 distinct CDR3 sequences, about 20% of them appearing once. V and J are TRBV6-1 and TRBJ1-6, with a tentative D call TRBD1 (6 bases). The sequenced sample was PBMCs from blood, obtained 5 days after vaccination. This clonotype was obtained from a man aged 45-65 years who received an inactivated influenza vaccine. The CDR3 loop is CAARQVLNSPLHF. The CDR3 DNA is TGTGCCGCCCGACAGGTGCTTAATTCACCCCTCCACTTT.